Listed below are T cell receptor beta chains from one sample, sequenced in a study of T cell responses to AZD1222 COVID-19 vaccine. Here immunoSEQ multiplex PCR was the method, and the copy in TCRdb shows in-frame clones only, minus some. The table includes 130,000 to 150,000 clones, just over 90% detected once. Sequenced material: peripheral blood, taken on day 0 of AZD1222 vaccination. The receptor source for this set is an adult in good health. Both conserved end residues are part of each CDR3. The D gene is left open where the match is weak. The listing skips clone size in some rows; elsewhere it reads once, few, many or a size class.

cdr3_nt: TGTGCCAGTAGTATGAAAGAGACCCAGTACTTC; cdr3_aa: CASSMKETQYF; j_call: TRBJ2-5; d_call: .; clone_size: .; v_call: TRBV19
cdr3_nt: TGTGCCAGCCTGGTGGGTCTTGAACCTGAAAAACTGTTTTTT; cdr3_aa: CASLVGLEPEKLFF; j_call: TRBJ1-4; d_call: .; clone_size: .; v_call: TRBV2
cdr3_nt: TGTGCCAGTAGTATATCGCGGGGAACTGAAGCTTTCTTT; cdr3_aa: CASSISRGTEAFF; j_call: TRBJ1-1; d_call: .; clone_size: .; v_call: TRBV19
cdr3_nt: TGTGCCAGCAGCTTATGGGGGAAGGTCTCAGATACGCAGTATTTT; cdr3_aa: CASSLWGKVSDTQYF; j_call: TRBJ2-3; d_call: .; clone_size: .; v_call: TRBV7-3
cdr3_nt: TGTGCCAGCAGTTACATCGGGGACTTCTCTGGAAACACCATATATTTT; cdr3_aa: CASSYIGDFSGNTIYF; j_call: TRBJ1-3; d_call: .; clone_size: .; v_call: TRBV6-5
cdr3_nt: TGTGCCAGCGGTAGACAGGGGCACTCCTACGAGCAGTACTTC; cdr3_aa: CASGRQGHSYEQYF; j_call: TRBJ2-7; d_call: TRBD1; clone_size: .; v_call: TRBV6-5
cdr3_nt: TGTGCCAGTAGTATAGGCAGGGCGGAGACCCAGTACTTC; cdr3_aa: CASSIGRAETQYF; j_call: TRBJ2-5; d_call: .; clone_size: .; v_call: TRBV19
cdr3_nt: TGTGCTAGCAGCAGAGGTGGTTACAATGAGCAGTTCTTC; cdr3_aa: CASSRGGYNEQFF; j_call: TRBJ2-1; d_call: .; clone_size: few; v_call: TRBV7-7
cdr3_nt: TGTGCCAGCAGGCAGAGCGGGGGGGCCGTAGAGACCCAGTACTTC; cdr3_aa: CASRQSGGAVETQYF; j_call: TRBJ2-5; d_call: TRBD2; clone_size: .; v_call: TRBV7-3
cdr3_nt: TGTGCCAGCAGCCCCGGGACAGGGTTCCCCGGGGAGCTGTTTTTT; cdr3_aa: CASSPGTGFPGELFF; j_call: TRBJ2-2; d_call: TRBD1; clone_size: .; v_call: TRBV5-4
cdr3_nt: TGCGCCAGCAGCTTCCAGGGAGGCACTGAAGCTTTCTTT; cdr3_aa: CASSFQGGTEAFF; j_call: TRBJ1-1; d_call: .; clone_size: .; v_call: TRBV5-1
cdr3_nt: TGTGCCAGCAGCTTTTTAGCGGGGGCATATGACGAGCAGTACTTC; cdr3_aa: CASSFLAGAYDEQYF; j_call: TRBJ2-7; d_call: TRBD2; clone_size: .; v_call: TRBV7-9
cdr3_nt: TGTGCCAGCAGCCTAGGACAGGGTTACACTGAAGCTTTCTTT; cdr3_aa: CASSLGQGYTEAFF; j_call: TRBJ1-1; d_call: TRBD1; clone_size: .; v_call: TRBV5-8
cdr3_nt: TGTGCCAGCAGCCAAGAGAGAAGCGGAGGGGAAAAACTGTTTTTT; cdr3_aa: CASSQERSGGEKLFF; j_call: TRBJ1-4; d_call: .; clone_size: .; v_call: TRBV3-1/TRBV3-2
cdr3_nt: TGTGCCAGCAGCAGACTAGCGGGGGTACTGAACACCGGGGAGCTGTTTTTT; cdr3_aa: CASSRLAGVLNTGELFF; j_call: TRBJ2-2; d_call: TRBD2; clone_size: .; v_call: TRBV5-5